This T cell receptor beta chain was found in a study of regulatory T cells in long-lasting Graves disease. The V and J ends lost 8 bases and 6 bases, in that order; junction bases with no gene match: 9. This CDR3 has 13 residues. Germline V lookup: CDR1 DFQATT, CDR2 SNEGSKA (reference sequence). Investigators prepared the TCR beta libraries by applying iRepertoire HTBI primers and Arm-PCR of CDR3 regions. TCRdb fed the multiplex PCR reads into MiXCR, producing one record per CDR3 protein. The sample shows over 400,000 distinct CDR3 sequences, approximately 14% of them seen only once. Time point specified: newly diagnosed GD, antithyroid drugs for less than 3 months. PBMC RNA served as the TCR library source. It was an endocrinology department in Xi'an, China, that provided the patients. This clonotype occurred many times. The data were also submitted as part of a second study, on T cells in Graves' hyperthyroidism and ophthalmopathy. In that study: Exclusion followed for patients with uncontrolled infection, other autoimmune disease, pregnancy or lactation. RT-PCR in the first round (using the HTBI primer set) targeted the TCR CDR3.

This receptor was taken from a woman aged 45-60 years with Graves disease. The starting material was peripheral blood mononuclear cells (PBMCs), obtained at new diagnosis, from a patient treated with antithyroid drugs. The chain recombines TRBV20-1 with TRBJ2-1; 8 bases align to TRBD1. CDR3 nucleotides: TGCAGTACGCCGCTTACAGGGGGCAATGAGCAGTTCTTC. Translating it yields CSTPLTGGNEQFF.